This T cell receptor beta chain was captured in a study of regulatory T cells in long-lasting Graves disease. Time point noted: persistent/refractory GD, antithyroid drugs over 5 years with positive TRAb. Isolated PBMC RNA provided the starting material for the TCR library. The ends were cut back, 4 bases at V and 4 bases at J, with 16 bases in the middle. CDR3 length equals 15 residues. CDR3-region Arm-PCR and iRepertoire HTBI primers produced the TCR beta libraries. Using its own MiXCR run on the multiplex PCR reads, TCRdb lists one record per CDR3 protein. The table lists approximately 690,000 distinct CDR3 sequences, approximately 31% of them singletons. This clonotype has ten or more counts.

The sequencing used peripheral blood mononuclear cells (PBMCs), collected when the disease was refractory, from a patient treated with antithyroid drugs. The sequence was collected from a female donor with Graves disease. The rearrangement links TRBV12-3 or TRBV12-4 to TRBJ1-2; no firm D call. CDR3 in amino acids: CASSSRRGMSYGYTF. The CDR3 DNA reads TGTGCCAGCAGTTCCAGGCGGGGAATGAGCTATGGCTACACCTTC.